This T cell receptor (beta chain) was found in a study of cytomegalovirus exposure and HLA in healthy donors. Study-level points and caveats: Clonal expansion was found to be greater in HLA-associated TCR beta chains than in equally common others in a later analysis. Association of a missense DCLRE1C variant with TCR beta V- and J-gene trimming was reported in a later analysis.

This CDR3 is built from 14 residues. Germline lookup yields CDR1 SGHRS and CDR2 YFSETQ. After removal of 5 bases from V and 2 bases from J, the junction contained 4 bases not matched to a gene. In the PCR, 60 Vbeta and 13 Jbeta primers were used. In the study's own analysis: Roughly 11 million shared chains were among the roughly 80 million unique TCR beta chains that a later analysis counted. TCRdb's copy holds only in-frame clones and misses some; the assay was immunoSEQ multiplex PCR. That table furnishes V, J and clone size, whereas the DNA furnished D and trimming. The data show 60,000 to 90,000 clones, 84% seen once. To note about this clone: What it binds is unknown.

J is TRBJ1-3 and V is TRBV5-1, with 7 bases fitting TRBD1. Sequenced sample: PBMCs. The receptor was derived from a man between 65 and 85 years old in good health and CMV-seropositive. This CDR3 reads CASRPGTAGNTIYF. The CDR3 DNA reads TGCGCCAGCAGACCTGGGACAGCTGGAAACACCATATATTTT.